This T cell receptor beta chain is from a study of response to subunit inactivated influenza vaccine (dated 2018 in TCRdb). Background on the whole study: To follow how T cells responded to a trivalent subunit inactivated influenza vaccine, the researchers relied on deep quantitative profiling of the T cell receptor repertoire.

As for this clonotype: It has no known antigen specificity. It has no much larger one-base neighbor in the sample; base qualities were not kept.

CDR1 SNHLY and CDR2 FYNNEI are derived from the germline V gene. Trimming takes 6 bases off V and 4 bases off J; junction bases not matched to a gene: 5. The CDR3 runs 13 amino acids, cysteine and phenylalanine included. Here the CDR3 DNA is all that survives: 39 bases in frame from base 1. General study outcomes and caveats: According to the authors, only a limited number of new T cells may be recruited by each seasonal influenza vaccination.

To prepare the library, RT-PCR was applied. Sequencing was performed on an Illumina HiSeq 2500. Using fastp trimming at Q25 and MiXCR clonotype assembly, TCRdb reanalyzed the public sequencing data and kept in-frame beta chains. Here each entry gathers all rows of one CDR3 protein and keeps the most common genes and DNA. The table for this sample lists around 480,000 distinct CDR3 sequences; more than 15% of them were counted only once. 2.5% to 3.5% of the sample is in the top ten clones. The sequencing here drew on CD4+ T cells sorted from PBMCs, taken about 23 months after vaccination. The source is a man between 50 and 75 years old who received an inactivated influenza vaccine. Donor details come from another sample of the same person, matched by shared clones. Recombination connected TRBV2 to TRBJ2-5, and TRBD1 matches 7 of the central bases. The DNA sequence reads TGTGCCAGCAGCTGGGACAGCGGAGAGACCCAGTACTTC. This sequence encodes CASSWDSGETQYF.